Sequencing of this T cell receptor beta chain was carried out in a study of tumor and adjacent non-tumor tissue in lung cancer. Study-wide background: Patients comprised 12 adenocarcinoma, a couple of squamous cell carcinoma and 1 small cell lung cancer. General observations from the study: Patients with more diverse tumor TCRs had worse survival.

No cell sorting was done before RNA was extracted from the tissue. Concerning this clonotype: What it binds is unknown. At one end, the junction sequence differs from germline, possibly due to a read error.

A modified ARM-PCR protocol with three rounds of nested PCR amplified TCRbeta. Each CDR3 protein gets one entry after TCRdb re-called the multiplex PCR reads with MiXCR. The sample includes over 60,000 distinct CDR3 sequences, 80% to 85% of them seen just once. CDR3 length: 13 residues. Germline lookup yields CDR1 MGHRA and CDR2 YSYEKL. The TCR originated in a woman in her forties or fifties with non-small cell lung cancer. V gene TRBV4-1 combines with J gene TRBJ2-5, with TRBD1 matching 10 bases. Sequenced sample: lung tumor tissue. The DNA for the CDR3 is TGCGCCAGCGGACAGGGGGTTTCAGAGACCCACTATTTC. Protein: CASGQGVSETHYF.